Presented here are 8 T cell receptor beta chains from one specimen sequenced in a study of CD8+ T cells in alopecia areata. Extracted RNA was reverse transcribed into cDNA, the sequencing template. This table comes from immunoSEQ multiplex PCR, and its TCRdb copy is limited to in-frame clones, with some not included. Of about 190,000 clones in the sample, about three fifths were seen once. The treatment: oral pan-JAK inhibitor, 5-10 mg twice daily. The sample was CD4+ T cells sorted from blood, taken at week 49, from a patient treated with tofacitinib. The source is a human donor with alopecia areata.

This sequence joins TRBV6-6 and TRBJ2-3; 8 bases match TRBD2. Germline loops: CDR1 MNHNY, CDR2 SVGAGI (reference sequence). CDR3 length equals 13 residues. The V gene end was trimmed by 11 bases and the J gene end by 8 bases; junction bases not matched to a gene: 12. In nucleotides, the CDR3 is TGTGCCGCGCGGGGGGCGAATATGGGTACGCAGTATTTT. It codes for CAARGANMGTQYF.

This clone occurred a few times. The chain uses TRBV6-6 and TRBJ2-5; 7 nucleotides agree with TRBD1. CDR3 length: 13 amino acids. V shed 5 bases, J shed 4 bases, and the junction held 4 bases outside the gene matches. The germline CDR1 and CDR2 sequences are MNHNY and SVGAGI (reference sequence). The CDR3 DNA sequence: TGTGCCAGCAGTAATACAGGGGCAGAGACCCAGTACTTC. It translates to CASSNTGAETQYF.

A few counts support this clone. The V and J genes are TRBV29-1 and TRBJ2-5; D possibly corresponds to TRBD1 (6 bases). Germline V gene data show CDR1 as SQVTM and CDR2 as ANQGSEA. Trimming shortened V by 5 bases and J by 3 bases, and 19 bases separated the two germline ends. This CDR3 comprises 15 residues. CDR3: CSVRIWKQGKETQYF. The CDR3 DNA is TGCAGCGTTAGAATTTGGAAACAGGGAAAAGAGACCCAGTACTTC.

The rearrangement uses TRBV15 and TRBJ2-1, with D uncertain. The CDR3 consists of 14 residues. The germline CDR1 and CDR2 sequences are LNHNV and YYDKDF (reference sequence). V dropped 3 bases and J dropped 9 bases, with 15 bases sitting between them. The DNA of the CDR3 is TGTGCCACCAGCAGCGGAACCGGGTACGGTGAGCAGTTCTTC. Protein: CATSSGTGYGEQFF.

The V call is TRBV7-2, the J call TRBJ2-7; 9 bases match TRBD1. Looked up from germline, CDR1 is SGHTA and CDR2 is FQGNSA. The CDR3 consists of 15 residues. V trimming: 4 bases; J trimming: 6 bases; junction bases outside the gene matches: 10. The CDR3 DNA reads TGTGCCAGCAGCTCCTACCGGGACAGGGTTGGCGAGCAGTACTTC. Residues: CASSSYRDRVGEQYF.

The rearrangement joins TRBV2 to TRBJ1-2, with D possibly TRBD1 on 6 matching bases. Per the germline V gene, CDR1 is SNHLY and CDR2 is FYNNEI. V was cut by 5 bases and J by 8 bases, with 24 bases left in between. The CDR3 extends over 16 amino acids. CDR3 sequence (DNA): TGTGCCAGCAGTAAAGGACAGCACCTTTTGAGTGGGGGCTACACCTTC. Amino acids: CASSKGQHLLSGGYTF.

The rearrangement links TRBV5-5 to TRBJ1-2; D perhaps matches TRBD1 (6 bases). V dropped 3 bases and J dropped 4 bases, with 10 bases sitting between them. Germline V gene lookup returns CDR1 SGHKS and CDR2 YYEKEE (reference sequence). This CDR3 spans 13 amino acids. In DNA, the CDR3 is TGTGCCAGCAGCTCAACAGGGTTCTATGGCTACACCTTC. It is translated as CASSSTGFYGYTF.

This clone was found a few times. This sequence joins TRBV18 and TRBJ2-1, with 7 bases identical to TRBD1. Germline V gives CDR1 KGHSH, CDR2 LQKENI. The ends lost 2 bases at V and 4 bases at J; junction bases unmatched: 5. The CDR3 extends over 15 amino acids. This chain's CDR3 is CASSPSGQQYNEQFF. The CDR3 DNA sequence: TGTGCCAGCTCACCATCGGGACAGCAGTACAATGAGCAGTTCTTC.